This TCR beta chain was documented in a study of identical twins. Study-level results: Insertion counts were lower in abundant cord blood beta clonotypes, a trend that memory repertoires did not show. The authors noted that invariant MAIT and iNKT cells could partly confound zero-insertion analyses. Some out-of-frame alpha sequences were shared by twins, and these showed excess low generation probability.

This clonotype was seen a handful of times. Its antigen remains unidentified. A single record per CDR3 protein comes from TCRdb applying MiXCR to the 5' RACE reads. Among around 480,000 distinct CDR3 sequences listed, approximately 15% were seen once. A further study also used this sample, focusing on yellow fever vaccine responses in identical twins. This second study notes: Reportedly, twins showed a vaccine T cell response that looked partly convergent and partly personalized.

Sequencing was done on a sample of CD4+ T cells sorted from blood. The TCR was taken from a woman in her late teens or twenties in good health.

The CDR3 bases are TGTGCCAGCAGCCAAGAATGGAGGGGGACTACGGGCCAAGAGACCCAGTACTTC. It is translated as CASSQEWRGTTGQETQYF. The rearrangement links TRBV4-2 to TRBJ2-5; tentative D call: TRBD2 (7 bases). Germline-derived CDR1 and CDR2 are LGHNA and YNFKEQ. The CDR3 extends over 18 amino acids. V was trimmed by 0 bases and J by 1 base, leaving 18 bases between them.